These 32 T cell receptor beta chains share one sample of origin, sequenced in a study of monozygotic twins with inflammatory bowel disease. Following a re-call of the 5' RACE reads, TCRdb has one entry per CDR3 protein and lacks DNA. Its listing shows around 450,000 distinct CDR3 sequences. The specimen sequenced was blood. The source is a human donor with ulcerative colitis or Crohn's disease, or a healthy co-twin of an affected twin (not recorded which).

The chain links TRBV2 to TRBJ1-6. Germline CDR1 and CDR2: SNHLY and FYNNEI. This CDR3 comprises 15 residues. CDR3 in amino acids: CASSEFGRSNSPLHF.

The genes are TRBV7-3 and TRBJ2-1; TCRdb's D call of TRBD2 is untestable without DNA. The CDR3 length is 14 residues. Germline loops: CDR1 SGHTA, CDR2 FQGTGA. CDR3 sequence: CASSLISGNNEQFF.

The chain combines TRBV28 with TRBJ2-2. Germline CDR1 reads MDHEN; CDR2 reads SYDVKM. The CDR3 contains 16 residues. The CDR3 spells CASSSRSSGNTGELFF.

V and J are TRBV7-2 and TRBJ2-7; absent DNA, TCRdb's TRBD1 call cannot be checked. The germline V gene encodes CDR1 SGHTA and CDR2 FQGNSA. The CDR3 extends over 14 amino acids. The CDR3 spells CASSFQGPTYEQYF.

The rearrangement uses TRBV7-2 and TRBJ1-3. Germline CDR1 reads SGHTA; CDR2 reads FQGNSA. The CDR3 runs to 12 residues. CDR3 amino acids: CASSLGPNTIYF.

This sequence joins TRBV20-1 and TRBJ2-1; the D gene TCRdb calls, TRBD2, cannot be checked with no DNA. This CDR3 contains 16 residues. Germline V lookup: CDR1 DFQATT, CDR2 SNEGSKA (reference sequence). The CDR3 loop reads CSARDLSSGRANEQFF.

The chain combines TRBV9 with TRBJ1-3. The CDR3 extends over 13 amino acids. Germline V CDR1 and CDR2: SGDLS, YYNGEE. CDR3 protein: CASSVGQSNTIYF.

CDR3 loop: CASSSRAEAFF. The chain couples TRBV12-3 or TRBV12-4 to TRBJ1-1. CDR3 length: 11 residues.

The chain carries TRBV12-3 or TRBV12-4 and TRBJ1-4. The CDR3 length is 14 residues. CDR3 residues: CASSLGVMDEKLFF.

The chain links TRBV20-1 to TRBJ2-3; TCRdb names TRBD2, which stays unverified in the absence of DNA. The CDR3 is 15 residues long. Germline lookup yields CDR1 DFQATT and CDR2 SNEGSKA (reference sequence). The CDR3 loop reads CSARDAGGRTDTQYF.

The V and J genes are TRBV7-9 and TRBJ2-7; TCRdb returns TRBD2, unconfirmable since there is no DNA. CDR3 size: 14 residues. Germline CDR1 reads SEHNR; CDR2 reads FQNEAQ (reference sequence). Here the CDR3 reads CASTFLAGSYEQYF.

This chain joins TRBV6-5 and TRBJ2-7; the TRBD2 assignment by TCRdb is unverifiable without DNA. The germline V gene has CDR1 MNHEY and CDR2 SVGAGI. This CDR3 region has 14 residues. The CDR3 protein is CASSSGLGVLEQYF.

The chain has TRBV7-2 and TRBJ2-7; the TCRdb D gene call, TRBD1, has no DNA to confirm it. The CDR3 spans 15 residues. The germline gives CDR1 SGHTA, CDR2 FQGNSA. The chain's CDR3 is CASSLAGTGAYEQYF.

The CDR3 loop is CASSGSALGERYTF. The chain carries TRBV27 and TRBJ1-2. The germline gives CDR1 MNHEY, CDR2 SMNVEV (reference sequence). This CDR3 comprises 14 residues.

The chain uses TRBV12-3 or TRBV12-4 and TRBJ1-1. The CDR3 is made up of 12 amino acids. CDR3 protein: CASSSMNTEAFF.

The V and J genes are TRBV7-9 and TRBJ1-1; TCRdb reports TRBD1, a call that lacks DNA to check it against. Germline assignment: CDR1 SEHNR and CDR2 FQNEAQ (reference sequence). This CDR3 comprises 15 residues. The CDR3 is CASSLDTGVGTEAFF.

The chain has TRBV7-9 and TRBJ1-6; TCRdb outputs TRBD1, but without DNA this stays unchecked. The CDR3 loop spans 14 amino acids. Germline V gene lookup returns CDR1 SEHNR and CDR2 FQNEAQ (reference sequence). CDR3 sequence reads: CASSQQGAGSPLHF.

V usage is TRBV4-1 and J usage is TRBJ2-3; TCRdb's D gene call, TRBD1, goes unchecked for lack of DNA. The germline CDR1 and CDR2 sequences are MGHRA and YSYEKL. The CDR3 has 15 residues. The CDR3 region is CASSPRVAPTDTQYF.

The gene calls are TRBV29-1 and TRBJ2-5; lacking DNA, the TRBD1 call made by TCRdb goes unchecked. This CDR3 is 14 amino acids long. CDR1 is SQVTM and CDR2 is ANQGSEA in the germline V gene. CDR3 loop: CSVVGPGGLETQYF.

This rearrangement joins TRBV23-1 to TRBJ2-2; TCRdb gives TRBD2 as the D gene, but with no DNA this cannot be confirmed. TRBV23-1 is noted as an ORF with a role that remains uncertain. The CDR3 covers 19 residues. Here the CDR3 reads CASSVAGTSGREYTGELFF.

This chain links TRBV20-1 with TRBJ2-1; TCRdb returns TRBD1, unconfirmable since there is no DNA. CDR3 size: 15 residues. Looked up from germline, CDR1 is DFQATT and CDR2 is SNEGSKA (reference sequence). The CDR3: CSALSRARLWNEQFF.

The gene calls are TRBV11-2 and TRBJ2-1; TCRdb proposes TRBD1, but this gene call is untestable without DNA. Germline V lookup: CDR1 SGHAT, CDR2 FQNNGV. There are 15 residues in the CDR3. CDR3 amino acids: CASSAGWTAYNEQFF.

The CDR3 loop reads CATSRQVDNSPLHF. The chain links TRBV15 to TRBJ1-6. The CDR3 is 14 amino acids. In germline, CDR1 is LNHNV, CDR2 YYDKDF (reference sequence).

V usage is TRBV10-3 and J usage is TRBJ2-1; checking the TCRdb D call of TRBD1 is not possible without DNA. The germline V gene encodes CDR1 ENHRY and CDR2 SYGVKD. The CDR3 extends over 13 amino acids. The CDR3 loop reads CAIRDVGTNEQFF.

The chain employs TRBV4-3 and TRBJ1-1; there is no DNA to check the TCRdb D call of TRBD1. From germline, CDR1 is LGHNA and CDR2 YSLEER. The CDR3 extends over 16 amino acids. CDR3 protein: CASSQNQVTGYTEAFF.

The CDR3 sequence is CATSDPGQGTNEQFF. The V and J genes are TRBV24-1 and TRBJ2-1; TCRdb's assignment of TRBD1 cannot be checked, as there is no DNA. The CDR3 has 15 residues. CDR1 is KGHDR, CDR2 SFDVKD, per germline.

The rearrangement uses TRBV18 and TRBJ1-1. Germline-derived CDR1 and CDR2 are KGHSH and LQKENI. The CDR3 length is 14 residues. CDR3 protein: CASSPADKNTEAFF.

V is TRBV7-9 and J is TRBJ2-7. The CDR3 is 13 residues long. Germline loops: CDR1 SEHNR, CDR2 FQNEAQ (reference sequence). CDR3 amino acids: CASSLDGGSEQYF.

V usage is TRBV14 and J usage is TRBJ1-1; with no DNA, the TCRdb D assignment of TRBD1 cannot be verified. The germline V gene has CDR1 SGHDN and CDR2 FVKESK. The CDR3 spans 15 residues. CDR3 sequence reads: CASSPLGQGRTEAFF.

The CDR3 protein is CASTKGRFYEQYF. The chain joins TRBV6-1 to TRBJ2-7; TCRdb's D call of TRBD2 is untestable without DNA. Germline V CDR1 and CDR2: MNHNS, SASEGT. The CDR3 is 13 amino acids.

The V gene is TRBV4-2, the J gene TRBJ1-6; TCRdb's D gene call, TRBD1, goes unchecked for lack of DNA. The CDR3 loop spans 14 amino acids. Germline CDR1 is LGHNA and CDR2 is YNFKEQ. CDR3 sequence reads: CASSHTDPWSPLHF.

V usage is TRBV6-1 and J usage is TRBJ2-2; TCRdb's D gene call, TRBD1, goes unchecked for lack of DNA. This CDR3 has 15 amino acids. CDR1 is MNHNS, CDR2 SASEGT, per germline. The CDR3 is CASRPTGVTTGELFF.